The 21 T cell receptor beta chains below come from one sample, sequenced in a study of OX40 agonist ivuxolimab in advanced cancers. Assay: immunoSEQ multiplex PCR; the TCRdb copy retains only in-frame clones and omits some. Altogether tens of thousands of clones are present, 85% to 95% being singletons, with the ten largest covering around 0.69%. This material consisted of CD4+ or CD8+ T cells sorted from blood, taken in a trial of the OX40 agonist ivuxolimab. These receptors originate from an adult with an advanced solid tumor such as melanoma, head and neck, liver or kidney cancer.

The V gene is TRBV6-5, the J gene TRBJ1-1; D gene uncertain. Germline V gene data show CDR1 as MNHEY and CDR2 as SVGAGI. The germline V and J ends were trimmed by 6 bases and 1 base, with 12 bases remaining between them. The CDR3 consists of 14 residues. The CDR3 DNA reads as TGTGCCAGCAGGAGGGAAATGTCGAACACTGAAGCTTTCTTT. This translates into CASRREMSNTEAFF.

The V and J genes are TRBV6-6 and TRBJ2-7; D unresolved. The CDR3 is 11 residues long. CDR1 is MNHNY, CDR2 SVGAGI, per germline (reference sequence). V dropped 6 bases and J dropped 3 bases, with 6 bases sitting between them. CDR3 amino acids: CASSAHYEQYF. CDR3 nucleotide sequence: TGTGCCAGCAGCGCCCACTACGAGCAGTACTTC.

The chain has TRBV6-6 and TRBJ2-1, with TRBD2 identical over 11 bases. This CDR3 has 16 residues. The V segment lost 6 bases and the J segment 0 bases; nucleotides outside the gene matches: 4. From germline, CDR1 is MNHNY and CDR2 SVGAGI (reference sequence). In nucleotides, the CDR3 is TGTGCCAGCAGGAGACTAGCGGGAAGCTCCTACAATGAGCAGTTCTTC. It encodes CASRRLAGSSYNEQFF.

The chain combines TRBV6-6 with TRBJ2-1, with D possibly called TRBD1 or TRBD2 (6 bases each). The V and J ends lost 8 bases and 1 base respectively, with 12 bases between them. CDR3 length: 14 residues. Germline assignment: CDR1 MNHNY and CDR2 SVGAGI (reference sequence). This CDR3 reads CASGGGKSYNEQFF. CDR3 nucleotides: TGTGCCAGCGGGGGCGGGAAGTCCTACAATGAGCAGTTCTTC.

The J gene is TRBJ2-1, the V gene TRBV11-3; 7 nucleotides line up with TRBD1. V shed 1 base and J 9 bases; nucleotides not matched to a gene: 6. The CDR3 is made up of 14 amino acids. Germline V gene lookup returns CDR1 SGHNT and CDR2 YENEEA. Here the CDR3 DNA reads TGTGCCAGCAGCTTAGTTAGCGACAGGGTTGAGCAGTTCTTC. This sequence encodes CASSLVSDRVEQFF.

The count of this clone is one. CDR3 DNA sequence: TGCGCCAGCGGGAAGGAACGGGAAAAACTGTTTTTT. This encodes CASGKEREKLFF. The chain employs TRBV10-1 and TRBJ1-4; D gene ambiguous. V was pared by 8 bases and J by 8 bases, with 12 bases between. From germline, CDR1 is WNHNN and CDR2 SYGVQD (reference sequence). The CDR3 has 12 amino acids.

CDR3 amino acids: CASMWYYNNEQFF. For the CDR3, the DNA is TGTGCCAGCATGTGGTACTACAACAATGAGCAGTTCTTC. The rearrangement links TRBV6-1 to TRBJ2-1; D is uncertain. The CDR3 loop spans 13 amino acids. V dropped 7 bases and J dropped 5 bases, with 12 bases sitting between them. The germline gives CDR1 MNHNS, CDR2 SASEGT.

This rearrangement joins TRBV5-1 to TRBJ1-1; 9 bases agree with TRBD1. In germline, CDR1 is SGHRS, CDR2 YFSETQ. This CDR3 region has 17 residues. Trimming removed 0 bases from V and 4 bases from J; junction bases left unmatched: 10. The CDR3 nucleotides read TGCGCCAGCAGCTTGGCCAAGCCGGGACAGGGATCCACTGAAGCTTTCTTT. The encoded protein is CASSLAKPGQGSTEAFF.

This chain connects TRBV7-9 to TRBJ1-2; tentatively, D is TRBD1 (5 bases). Trimming took 4 bases from V and 5 from J, leaving 11 bases between them. CDR1 SEHNR and CDR2 FQNEAQ come from the germline V gene (reference sequence). This CDR3 contains 13 residues. The CDR3 protein is CASSSFQGYGYTF. Written as DNA, the CDR3 is TGTGCCAGCAGCTCCTTCCAGGGATATGGCTACACCTTC.

V and J are TRBV6-5 and TRBJ1-2; D is perhaps TRBD1 (5 bases). The CDR3 runs to 15 residues. Germline loops: CDR1 MNHEY, CDR2 SVGAGI. Trimming took off 3 bases at V and 10 bases at J, with 21 bases between the two ends. CDR3 loop: CASSYSGTLTADYTF. CDR3 nucleotide sequence: TGTGCCAGCAGTTATTCCGGGACCCTCACCGCCGACTACACCTTC.

V gene TRBV4-1 combines with J gene TRBJ2-1; 12 nucleotides agree with TRBD2. The CDR3 contains 16 residues. CDR1 is MGHRA and CDR2 is YSYEKL in the germline V gene. The trim removed 2 bases at V and 8 bases at J, leaving 7 bases unmatched. CDR3 residues: CASSQPGTSGSDEQFF. As DNA, the CDR3 is TGCGCCAGCAGCCAACCGGGGACTAGCGGGTCGGATGAGCAGTTCTTC.

The chain has TRBV7-9 and TRBJ2-3, with D perhaps given as TRBD1 or TRBD2 (5 bases each). Trimming stripped 3 bases from V and 12 bases from J, with 13 bases between. This CDR3 has 12 amino acids. Germline-derived CDR1 and CDR2 are SEHNR and FQNEAQ (reference sequence). The CDR3 DNA is TGTGCCAGCAGCTTTCGGGACGCTCATCAGTATTTT. Protein: CASSFRDAHQYF.

With respect to this clone: Other DNA sequences in the sample encode the same CDR3. This sequence joins TRBV20-1 and TRBJ2-5; D is unresolved. V was pared by 0 bases and J by 5 bases, with 4 bases between. CDR3 size: 11 residues. CDR1 is DFQATT, CDR2 SNEGSKA, per germline (reference sequence). For the CDR3, the DNA is TGCAGTGCTAGAGATCGGGAGACCCAGTACTTC. Its translation is CSARDRETQYF.

The V gene is TRBV6-1, the J gene TRBJ1-3, with D unclear. With 0 bases removed from V and 4 bases from J, the gap between germline ends came to 10 bases. The V gene's germline CDR1 is MNHNS and CDR2 SASEGT. This CDR3 spans 15 amino acids. The CDR3 here is CASSEAVNIGNTIYF. CDR3 DNA: TGTGCCAGCAGTGAAGCGGTGAATATCGGAAACACCATATATTTT.

CDR3 region: CASRLTLEEADTQYF. The DNA for the CDR3 is TGTGCCAGCCGGCTGACACTGGAGGAAGCAGATACGCAGTATTTT. J is TRBJ2-3 and V is TRBV6-5; D possibly corresponds to TRBD2 (5 bases). Germline V gene sequence: CDR1 MNHEY, CDR2 SVGAGI. Trimming cost V 8 bases and J 4 bases, with 19 bases left between them. The CDR3 spans 15 residues.

The genes are TRBV11-2 and TRBJ2-7; 12 bases are a match to TRBD2. Unmatched junction bases numbered 15, after V lost 1 base and J lost 5 bases. The CDR3 covers 19 residues. The germline V gene encodes CDR1 SGHAT and CDR2 FQNNGV. The CDR3 here is CASSLGGTSGSISWDEQYF. The CDR3 region has the DNA TGTGCCAGCAGCTTAGGTGGGACTAGCGGGTCCATCTCGTGGGACGAGCAGTACTTC. The whole variable domain, filled in from reference TRBV11-2 and TRBJ2-7, reads EAGVAQSPRYKIIEKRQSVAFWCNPISGHATLYWYQQILGQGPKLLIQFQNNGVVDDSQLPKDRFSAERLKGVDSTLKIQPAKLEDSAVYLCASSLGGTSGSISWDEQYFGPGTRLTVT.

J is TRBJ2-7 and V is TRBV28; tentatively, D is TRBD1 (6 bases). The length of the CDR3 is 14 residues. The germline V gene encodes CDR1 MDHEN and CDR2 SYDVKM. Trimming shortened V by 10 bases and J by 3 bases, and 19 bases separated the two germline ends. CDR3 DNA: TGTGCCACCAAGTCCACAGGGCCTCTCTACGAGCAGTACTTC. As protein: CATKSTGPLYEQYF.

The V and J genes are TRBV9 and TRBJ2-5; 7 bases match TRBD2. This CDR3 has 16 amino acids. Germline values: CDR1 SGDLS, CDR2 YYNGEE. V was clipped by 3 bases and J by 2 bases; unmatched bases: 10. The CDR3 protein is CASSGIAGLGQETQYF. In DNA form, the CDR3 reads TGTGCCAGCAGCGGCATTGCTGGACTAGGACAAGAGACCCAGTACTTC.

CDR3 amino acids: CASSLASGSYEQYF. In DNA form, the CDR3 reads TGTGCCAGCAGCTTAGCTAGCGGGAGCTACGAGCAGTACTTC. The V and J genes are TRBV11-3 and TRBJ2-7, with 10 bases aligning to TRBD2. The ends lost 1 base at V and 3 bases at J; junction bases unmatched: 0. Germline CDR1 and CDR2: SGHNT and YENEEA. The CDR3 is 14 amino acids.

V is TRBV5-1 and J is TRBJ2-1; perhaps TRBD2 as D (5 bases). V was trimmed by 0 bases and J by 9 bases, leaving 10 bases between them. This CDR3 is 13 amino acids long. Germline V gene data show CDR1 as SGHRS and CDR2 as YFSETQ. The CDR3 spells CASSLDLGSEQFF. DNA of the CDR3: TGCGCCAGCAGCTTGGACTTAGGGAGTGAGCAGTTCTTC.

The CDR3 sequence is CASSPRGSGRGETQYF. CDR3 nucleotide sequence: TGCGCCAGCAGCCCTCGGGGTAGCGGGAGAGGAGAGACCCAGTACTTC. The chain joins TRBV4-3 to TRBJ2-5; 9 nucleotides align to TRBD2. Losses at the gene ends were 4 bases for V and 4 bases for J; bases not matched to a gene: 10. The CDR3 length is 16 residues. The germline CDR1 and CDR2 sequences are LGHNA and YSLEER.